The clone carrying this TCR beta chain was seen at least ten times. The data were obtained in a study of blood T cells in healthy people across ages. Looking at the study overall: In model experiments, template switching was able to capture about one barcoded beta molecule for every two T cells that were present.

Using a J-beta primer mix together with a sample-barcoded 5' primer, a second PCR was run for about 6 to 11 cycles. Template switching added a 12-random-nucleotide identifier to every cDNA molecule. TCRdb independently ran MiXCR on the 5' RACE reads; one entry per CDR3 protein. Of hundreds of thousands of distinct CDR3 sequences listed, more than 25% were seen once; the top ten hold 17%. The germline V and J ends were trimmed by 3 bases and 1 base, with 13 bases remaining between them. The CDR3 spans 15 residues. Staff drew around 10 milliliters of peripheral blood from each donor. The chain is built from TRBV12-3 or TRBV12-4 and TRBJ2-7; weak D call: TRBD2 (6 bases). The sample taken for sequencing was blood. The TCR was taken from a woman older than 75 in good health. DNA for the CDR3: TGTGCCAGCAGTTTTGGTCCAGGGAGGTCCTACGAGCAGTACTTC. Translated, it gives CASSFGPGRSYEQYF.